What follows are 25 T cell receptor beta chains derived from one specimen sequenced in a study of blood T cell repertoires in COVID-19. The table came from immunoSEQ multiplex PCR; TCRdb's copy has only in-frame clones and leaves some out. The sample has about 310,000 clones, roughly 84% seen once. The specimen was peripheral blood. These receptors were taken from a man aged 50-59 years with active or convalescent COVID-19.

V gene TRBV28 combines with J gene TRBJ1-2, with a possible D match to TRBD1 (6 bases). The CDR3 has 15 residues. Germline V gives CDR1 MDHEN, CDR2 SYDVKM. Trimming removed 2 bases at V and 4 bases at J, with 14 bases between. As DNA, the CDR3 is TGTGCCAGCAGTTTAGGTTTCCAAGGGGGCTATGGCTACACCTTC. Translation gives CASSLGFQGGYGYTF.

The chain carries TRBV7-9 and TRBJ2-1; 8 bases agree with TRBD2. V shed 2 bases, J shed 8 bases, and the junction held 5 bases outside the gene matches. The CDR3 is 14 residues long. Germline CDR1 SEHNR, CDR2 FQNEAQ (reference sequence). This CDR3 is CASSLTSGGDEQFF. The CDR3 coding sequence is TGTGCCAGCAGCTTAACCAGCGGGGGTGATGAGCAGTTCTTC.

The J gene is TRBJ2-1, the V gene TRBV29-1; no firm D call. V lost 8 bases to trimming and J lost 0 bases, with 11 bases between them. This CDR3 spans 13 amino acids. Germline CDR1 and CDR2: SQVTM and ANQGSEA. Here the CDR3 reads CSCGYSSYNEQFF. The CDR3 nucleotides are TGCAGCTGTGGTTACAGCTCCTACAATGAGCAGTTCTTC.

This clone was observed a handful of times. V usage is TRBV5-1 and J usage is TRBJ2-1; 7 bases match TRBD1. CDR3 length: 13 amino acids. Germline V gene lookup returns CDR1 SGHRS and CDR2 YFSETQ. V was pared by 3 bases and J by 5 bases, with 2 bases of the junction left unmatched. The CDR3 DNA follows: TGCGCCAGCAGCTGGACAGGTAACAATGAGCAGTTCTTC. This gives the protein CASSWTGNNEQFF.

The rearrangement links TRBV5-4 to TRBJ2-4, with 13 bases aligning to TRBD2. The CDR3 consists of 15 residues. CDR1 and CDR2 from the germline V gene are SGHNT and YYREEE (reference sequence). V lost 4 bases to trimming and J lost 6 bases; unmatched junction nucleotides: 4. The CDR3 reads CASSPGLAGLNIQYF. The DNA of the CDR3 is TGTGCCAGCAGCCCGGGACTAGCGGGATTAAACATTCAGTACTTC.

This chain connects TRBV7-8 to TRBJ2-6; 7 nucleotides agree with TRBD1. CDR1 is SGHVS and CDR2 is FQNEAQ in the germline V gene. V trimming: 5 bases; J trimming: 0 bases; junction bases outside the gene matches: 13. The CDR3 covers 19 residues. CDR3 in DNA: TGTGCCAGCAGCCCCATCAACAGGGGCCGCTACTCTGGGGCCAACGTCCTGACTTTC. This sequence encodes CASSPINRGRYSGANVLTF.

The gene calls are TRBV7-9 and TRBJ1-1, with D perhaps matching TRBD1 (5 bases). Trimming cost V 2 bases and J 0 bases, with 13 bases left between them. The CDR3 runs 16 residues. Germline values: CDR1 SEHNR, CDR2 FQNEAQ (reference sequence). This CDR3 is CASSLRARGMNTEAFF. CDR3 in DNA: TGTGCCAGCAGCTTAAGGGCCCGGGGGATGAACACTGAAGCTTTCTTT.

J is TRBJ2-2 and V is TRBV7-9, with 8 nucleotides matching TRBD1. Trimming cost V 3 bases and J 5 bases; bases outside gene matches: 5. The length of the CDR3 is 15 residues. The V gene's germline CDR1 is SEHNR and CDR2 FQNEAQ (reference sequence). The CDR3 region has the DNA TGTGCCAGCAGCTTTTTAACAGGGGGAACCGGGGAGCTGTTTTTT. It translates to CASSFLTGGTGELFF.

The genes are TRBV3-1 (or the pseudogene TRBV3-2) and TRBJ2-3; 9 bases map to TRBD2. Germline trimming cut 1 base from V and 4 bases from J; bases unmatched to any gene: 3. CDR3 length equals 15 residues. The V gene's germline CDR1 is LGHDT and CDR2 YNNKEL (reference sequence). CDR3 sequence reads: CASSQAGLAADTQYF. DNA of the CDR3: TGTGCCAGCAGCCAAGCGGGACTAGCTGCAGATACGCAGTATTTT.

J is TRBJ2-3 and V is TRBV10-2; D is uncertain. CDR1 is WSHSY, CDR2 SAAADI, per germline. Trimming shortened V by 4 bases and J by 0 bases, and 8 bases separated the two germline ends. This CDR3 has 14 residues. In DNA, the CDR3 is TGCGCCAGCAGTGCAACAGTCAGCACAGATACGCAGTATTTT. Translated, it gives CASSATVSTDTQYF.

The chain uses TRBV7-9 and TRBJ2-3; TRBD2 agrees at 7 bases. Germline loops: CDR1 SEHNR, CDR2 FQNEAQ (reference sequence). The V segment lost 1 base and the J segment 3 bases; nucleotides outside the gene matches: 4. This CDR3 region has 15 residues. The CDR3 region has the DNA TGTGCCAGCAGCTTAGATGGTAGCGGGACAGATACGCAGTATTTT. Amino acids: CASSLDGSGTDTQYF.

This clone has only a few counts. Here the CDR3 DNA reads TGTGCCAGCAGCGTAGGACAGGGAGTTGGGGAGACCCAGTACTTC. The encoded protein is CASSVGQGVGETQYF. J is TRBJ2-5 and V is TRBV9, with 7 bases matching TRBD1. This CDR3 comprises 15 residues. Per germline, CDR1 SGDLS and CDR2 YYNGEE. The V gene end was trimmed by 0 bases and the J gene end by 5 bases; junction bases not matched to a gene: 7.

The V call is TRBV6-5, the J call TRBJ1-4; TRBD1 agrees at 11 bases. V was clipped by 6 bases and J by 11 bases; unmatched bases: 11. The CDR3 extends over 15 amino acids. The V gene's germline CDR1 is MNHEY and CDR2 SVGAGI. The CDR3 spells CASSFRGTGGVKLFF. CDR3 nucleotide sequence: TGTGCCAGCAGCTTCCGTGGGACAGGGGGAGTTAAACTGTTTTTT.

The J gene is TRBJ1-5, the V gene TRBV4-3; TRBD1 matches 7 bases. Looked up from germline, CDR1 is LGHNA and CDR2 is YSLEER. Unmatched junction bases numbered 13, after V lost 0 bases and J lost 2 bases. The CDR3 has 19 amino acids. The CDR3 sequence: CASSQEIWTNRGGNQPQHF. CDR3 in DNA: TGCGCCAGCAGCCAAGAAATTTGGACCAACAGGGGCGGCAATCAGCCCCAGCATTTT.

This clone has just one count. This chain uses TRBV3-1 (or the pseudogene TRBV3-2) with TRBJ2-6; a possible D gene is TRBD2 (7 bases). This CDR3 is built from 18 residues. The germline CDR1 and CDR2 sequences are LGHDT and YNNKEL (reference sequence). Trimming stripped 4 bases from V and 4 bases from J, with 20 bases between. The CDR3 sequence is CASSLRGAGRGGANVLTF. The CDR3 DNA is TGTGCCAGCAGCCTACGGGGGGCAGGGAGAGGAGGGGCCAACGTCCTGACTTTC.

The genes are TRBV3-1 (or the pseudogene TRBV3-2) and TRBJ2-2, with a possible D match to TRBD1 (5 bases). Trimming took 1 base from V and 11 from J, leaving 11 bases between them. Germline V CDR1 and CDR2: LGHDT, YNNKEL (reference sequence). The CDR3 length is 13 residues. The CDR3 bases are TGTGCCAGCAGCCAAGCAGTGACAGAAGAGCTGTTTTTT. This translates into CASSQAVTEELFF.

The chain recombines TRBV9 with TRBJ1-3, with 7 bases fitting TRBD1. Trimming removed 7 bases from V and 4 bases from J; junction bases left unmatched: 11. The CDR3 sequence is 15 residues long. Per germline, CDR1 SGDLS and CDR2 YYNGEE. CDR3 region: CASRPGAGGGNTIYF. The CDR3, as DNA: TGTGCCAGCCGTCCCGGTGCAGGGGGAGGAAACACCATATATTTT.

The chain links TRBV30 to TRBJ1-1; no firm D call. Trimming cost V 0 bases and J 1 base, with 9 bases left between them. CDR3 length equals 14 residues. The V gene's germline CDR1 is GTSNPN and CDR2 SVGIG (reference sequence). CDR3 sequence: CAWSVSVRNTEAFF. CDR3 coding DNA: TGTGCCTGGAGTGTCTCAGTTCGGAACACTGAAGCTTTCTTT.

This clone was seen just once. This chain connects TRBV9 to TRBJ2-1; 7 bases line up with TRBD1. V lost 1 base and J lost 4; bases outside the gene matches: 5. This CDR3 spans 15 amino acids. CDR1 and CDR2 from the germline V gene are SGDLS and YYNGEE. CDR3 coding DNA: TGTGCCAGCAGCGTAAGAGGGACAGAATACAATGAGCAGTTCTTC. Translation: CASSVRGTEYNEQFF.

V is TRBV30 and J is TRBJ2-5, with TRBD2 matching 10 bases. V was pared by 2 bases and J by 5 bases, with 5 bases of the junction left unmatched. The length of the CDR3 is 14 residues. The germline V gene encodes CDR1 GTSNPN and CDR2 SVGIG (reference sequence). Here the CDR3 reads CAWSKLAGTETQYF. The CDR3 DNA reads TGTGCCTGGAGTAAACTAGCGGGAACGGAGACCCAGTACTTC. Variable domain in full (rest from reference TRBV30 and TRBJ2-5): SQTIHQWPATLVQPVGSPLSLECTVEGTSNPNLYWYRQAAGRGLQLLFYSVGIGQISSEVPQNLSASRPQDRQFILSSKKLLLSDSGFYLCAWSKLAGTETQYFGPGTRLLVL.

The V and J genes are TRBV7-8 and TRBJ2-1; 9 bases fit TRBD2. CDR3 size: 14 residues. With 4 bases clipped from V and 2 bases from J, the junction kept 0 bases outside the gene matches. Germline-derived CDR1 and CDR2 are SGHVS and FQNEAQ. CDR3 sequence reads: CASSSSGTYNEQFF. The CDR3 bases are TGTGCCAGCAGCTCTAGCGGGACCTACAATGAGCAGTTCTTC.

The V call is TRBV19, the J call TRBJ2-3; maybe TRBD1 (6 bases). V gave up 3 bases and J gave up 2 bases, with 9 bases separating them. This CDR3 has 14 amino acids. CDR1 LNHDA and CDR2 SQIVND come from the germline V gene (reference sequence). CDR3 sequence reads: CASSMGAPTDTQYF. The DNA for the CDR3 is TGTGCCAGTAGTATGGGGGCCCCCACAGATACGCAGTATTTT.

As to this clone: Other nucleotide sequences in the sample specify the same CDR3. V and J are TRBV15 and TRBJ2-7; D gene uncertain. Germline-derived CDR1 and CDR2 are LNHNV and YYDKDF (reference sequence). This CDR3 has 14 residues. V lost 1 base, J lost 2 bases, and 9 bases lay in between. Here the CDR3 DNA reads TGTGCCACCAGCAGAGGCGGCAGTACCTACGAGCAGTACTTC. Its protein is CATSRGGSTYEQYF.

The chain recombines TRBV4-3 with TRBJ2-7; 8 positions match TRBD1. The germline gives CDR1 LGHNA, CDR2 YSLEER. The ends lost 0 bases at V and 3 bases at J; junction bases unmatched: 13. The length of the CDR3 is 18 residues. Here the CDR3 DNA reads TGCGCCAGCAGCCAAGAGGTGGTACGAGGGACAGGATTCTACGAGCAGTACTTC. It yields the protein CASSQEVVRGTGFYEQYF.

On this clone itself: An end of the junction does not agree with germline; a read error may underlie this. The chain couples TRBV2 to TRBJ1-5; the D is unclear. There are 14 residues in the CDR3. Germline V gene sequence: CDR1 SNHLY, CDR2 FYNNEI. The CDR3, as DNA: TGTGCCAGCAGGGAAGGTTCAACCCTGGCTCCCCAGCATTTT. This translates into CASREGSTLAPQHF.